Listed below are T cell receptor beta chains from one sample, sequenced in a study of glioma-infiltrating T cells after dendritic cell vaccination. The data were produced by immunoSEQ multiplex PCR, yet TCRdb's version contains in-frame clones alone and is incomplete. The table records about 110,000 clones, nearly 90% of them present only once. The specimen comprised blood, sampled after dendritic cell vaccination. These receptors all come from a human donor with glioblastoma. CDR3s include the opening cysteine and the closing phenylalanine or tryptophan. The D gene is left open where the match is weak. Only part of the rows carry a size: once, few, many, or a class if the clone is expanded.

V	J	size	D	DNA	CDR3
TRBV30	TRBJ1-5	.	TRBD1	TGTGCCTGGAGTCGACAGGGGGGGCCCCAGCATTTT	CAWSRQGGPQHF
TRBV6-5	TRBJ2-4	.	TRBD2	TGTGCCAGCAGGAGCGGGAGGGACAACATTCAGTACTTC	CASRSGRDNIQYF
TRBV5-4	TRBJ2-1	.	TRBD2	TGTGCCAGCAGCCCCGGGACTAGCGGATACAATGAGCAGTTCTTC	CASSPGTSGYNEQFF
TRBV5-1	TRBJ2-3	.	TRBD2	TGCGCCAGCAGCTTGGAAACTAGCGGGAGTGACAAGTATTTT	CASSLETSGSDKYF
TRBV10-3	TRBJ1-2	once	.	TGTGCCATCAGTGATGGTCAGACTAACTATGGCTACACCTTC	CAISDGQTNYGYTF
TRBV5-6	TRBJ2-2	few	.	TGTGCCAGCAGTTTGGGACATATCGCGAACACCGGGGAGCTGTTTTTT	CASSLGHIANTGELFF
TRBV6-1	TRBJ1-4	.	TRBD1	TGTGCCAGCAGTGAAGGGGGGACAGGGACTGAAAAACTGTTTTTT	CASSEGGTGTEKLFF
TRBV10-1	TRBJ1-1	.	.	TGCGCCAGCAGTGAGTCCGGCCGGGATGAAGCTTTCTTT	CASSESGRDEAFF
TRBV5-1	TRBJ1-2	.	TRBD1	TGCGCCAGCAGCTTCGGAGGGACAGGGAACTATGGCTACACCTTC	CASSFGGTGNYGYTF
TRBV9	TRBJ1-2	once	TRBD1	TGTGCCAGCAGCGTTAACCAGGGGGCGAGTGGCTACACCTTC	CASSVNQGASGYTF
TRBV5-1	TRBJ1-1	.	TRBD1	TGCGCCAGCAGCTTATCGGGACAGGGGACCACTGAAGCTTTCTTT	CASSLSGQGTTEAFF
TRBV18	TRBJ2-7	.	TRBD2	TGTGCCAGCTCACCAAATCTAGCGGAGGACTACGAGCAGTACTTC	CASSPNLAEDYEQYF
TRBV20-1	TRBJ1-2	.	.	TGCAGTGCTACGGAGGGCTACACCTTC	CSATEGYTF
TRBV11-3	TRBJ1-4	.	TRBD1	TGTGCCAGCAGCCATTACAGGGGAGTAAATGAAAAACTGTTTTTT	CASSHYRGVNEKLFF
TRBV4-2	TRBJ2-5	.	TRBD2	TGTGCCAGCAGCCAAGGGGCGGAAGCGGGGGAGACCCAGTACTTC	CASSQGAEAGETQYF
TRBV6-4	TRBJ1-6	.	.	TGTGCCAGCAGCGCTCGGGGGAGGTTACCCCTCCACTTT	CASSARGRLPLHF
TRBV11-3	TRBJ2-7	.	.	TGTGCCAGCAGCTCAGGGGGGGGACAGGACCACGAGCAGTACTTC	CASSSGGGQDHEQYF
TRBV9	TRBJ2-7	.	TRBD1	TGTGCCAGCAGCCCCCGGGGACAGGGGTCCTACGAGCAGTACTTC	CASSPRGQGSYEQYF
TRBV4-1	TRBJ2-2	.	.	TGCGCCAGCAGCCAATTATTTGGGGAGCTGTTTTTT	CASSQLFGELFF
TRBV19	TRBJ1-1	.	.	TGTGCCAGTACCGATAGATGGGCGAACACTGAAGCTTTCTTT	CASTDRWANTEAFF
TRBV11-2	TRBJ2-1	.	TRBD2	TGTGCCAGCAGCACATCCTGGGGAGGGTTCTACAATGAGCAGTTCTTC	CASSTSWGGFYNEQFF
TRBV14	TRBJ2-1	.	.	TGTGCCAGCAGCCCCCACGCTGCGGGGAGCTCCTACAATGAGCAGTTCTTC	CASSPHAAGSSYNEQFF
TRBV5-4	TRBJ1-6	.	TRBD1	TGTGCCAGCAGAGGGGACAGGGGTAATTCACCCCTCCACTTT	CASRGDRGNSPLHF
TRBV19	TRBJ2-3	.	TRBD1	TGTGCCAGTAGTATTGACAGGGGGCAAGATACGCAGTATTTT	CASSIDRGQDTQYF
TRBV6-1	TRBJ2-1	few	.	TGTGCCAGCAGTGAATGGGCCTCGGGCGGGCTTACCTACAATGAGCAGTTCTTC	CASSEWASGGLTYNEQFF
TRBV27	TRBJ2-1	.	TRBD2	TGTGCCAGCAGTACCCCTCTAGCGGGAGGCCTAAGTTACAATGAGCAGTTCTTC	CASSTPLAGGLSYNEQFF
TRBV11-2	TRBJ2-1	.	.	TGTGCCAGCAGGGAATGGGGCCTAAGCTCCTACAATGAGCAGTTCTTC	CASREWGLSSYNEQFF
TRBV30	TRBJ1-5	.	.	TGTGCCTGGAGTAACGGGTCATATCAGCCCCAGCATTTT	CAWSNGSYQPQHF
TRBV5-1	TRBJ2-1	.	TRBD1	TGCGCCAGCAGCGGGGGACAGGGCTCTTTCAATGAGCAGTTCTTC	CASSGGQGSFNEQFF
TRBV11-2	TRBJ1-2	.	.	TGTGCCAGCAGCTTAGCGGGGGTAGGGAACTATGGCTACACCTTC	CASSLAGVGNYGYTF
TRBV27	TRBJ1-5	.	.	TGTGCCAGCAGGGCCCCCACCAATCCCCATCAGCCCCAGCATTTT	CASRAPTNPHQPQHF
TRBV29-1	TRBJ2-7	.	TRBD2	TGCAGCGTGAGGACTAGCGGGGGGGCGGTCTCGGGTGAGCAGTACTTC	CSVRTSGGAVSGEQYF
TRBV5-1	TRBJ2-7	.	TRBD1	TGCGCCAGCAGCCAACGACAGGGGTGGGCCTACGAGCAGTACTTC	CASSQRQGWAYEQYF
TRBV4-1	TRBJ2-3	.	TRBD2	TGCGCCAGCAGCCAAGTTTTTTCACCGGGACTAGCCCAGGTAGATACGCAGTATTTT	CASSQVFSPGLAQVDTQYF
TRBV7-2	TRBJ2-1	.	.	TGTGCCAGCAGCTTGTTCGTGACAGTCGCCCCCAATGAGCAGTTCTTC	CASSLFVTVAPNEQFF
TRBV18	TRBJ1-5	.	TRBD1	TGTGCCAGCTCACGAACGGGACAGGGTCGTCAGCCCCAGCATTTT	CASSRTGQGRQPQHF
TRBV5-4	TRBJ2-6	.	TRBD2	TGTGCCAGCAGCTTAGCGGGAGGGAGTGGGGCCAACGTCCTGACTTTC	CASSLAGGSGANVLTF
TRBV5-5	TRBJ1-1	.	.	TGTGCCAGCAGCTTGCGGAGTAGTTTGAACACTGAAGCTTTCTTT	CASSLRSSLNTEAFF
TRBV25-1	TRBJ2-1	.	TRBD2	TGTGCCAGCAGTGAATCAGGGACTAGCGGGAGTCAGGAGCAGTTCTTC	CASSESGTSGSQEQFF
TRBV18	TRBJ2-7	.	.	TGTGCCAGCTCACCACAGGGGCTGACCTCCTACGAGCAGTACTTC	CASSPQGLTSYEQYF
TRBV7-3	TRBJ2-3	.	TRBD2	TGTGCCAGCAGCTTAATAGGTAGCGGGGTCACAGATACGCAGTATTTT	CASSLIGSGVTDTQYF